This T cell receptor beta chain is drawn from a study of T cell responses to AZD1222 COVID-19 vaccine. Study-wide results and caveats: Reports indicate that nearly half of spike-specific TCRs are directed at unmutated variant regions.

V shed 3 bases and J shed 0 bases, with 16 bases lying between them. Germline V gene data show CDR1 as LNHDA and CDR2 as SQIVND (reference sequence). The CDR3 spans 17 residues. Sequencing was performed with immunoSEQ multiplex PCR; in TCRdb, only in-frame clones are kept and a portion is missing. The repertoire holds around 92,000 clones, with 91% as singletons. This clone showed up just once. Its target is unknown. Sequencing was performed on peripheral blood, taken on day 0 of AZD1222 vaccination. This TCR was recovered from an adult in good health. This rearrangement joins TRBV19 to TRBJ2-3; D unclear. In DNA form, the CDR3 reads TGTGCCAGTAGTATTCCGGGTAGCAGCGCTAGCACAGATACGCAGTATTTT. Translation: CASSIPGSSASTDTQYF.